A selection of T cell receptor beta chains follows, all from one sample in a study of blood T cell repertoires in COVID-19. Libraries were prepared by immunoSEQ multiplex PCR; TCRdb keeps only in-frame clonotypes and omits some of them. The sample carries approximately 190,000 clones, 87% recorded once. The sample consisted of peripheral blood. The receptor source for this set is a man in his 60s with active or convalescent COVID-19. Both conserved end residues are part of each CDR3. D genes are given only for firm matches. Rows may omit the clone size; those that give it use once, few, many or a size class.

D: -
V: TRBV21-1
size: -
J: TRBJ1-5
CDR3: CASSAVRGRSQPQHF
DNA: TGTGCCAGCAGCGCCGTAAGGGGCCGCTCTCAGCCCCAGCATTTT

D: TRBD2
V: TRBV5-1
size: few
J: TRBJ2-1
CDR3: CASSMAGGQNYNEQFF
DNA: TGCGCCAGCAGTATGGCGGGGGGGCAAAACTACAATGAGCAGTTCTTC

D: TRBD1
V: TRBV18
size: -
J: TRBJ1-2
CDR3: CASSPFVPGQGIYGYTF
DNA: TGTGCCAGCTCACCTTTCGTACCGGGACAGGGCATCTATGGCTACACCTTC

D: -
V: TRBV5-4
size: -
J: TRBJ1-1
CDR3: CASSLGQGTTEAFF
DNA: TGTGCCAGCAGCTTGGGGCAGGGGACCACTGAAGCTTTCTTT

D: -
V: TRBV11-2
size: -
J: TRBJ1-6
CDR3: CASSLEQGNNSPLHF
DNA: TGTGCCAGCAGCTTAGAACAGGGTAATAATTCACCCCTCCACTTT

D: -
V: TRBV5-1
size: -
J: TRBJ1-2
CDR3: CASSLDRPDYGYTF
DNA: TGCGCCAGCAGCTTGGACAGGCCAGACTATGGCTACACCTTC

D: TRBD1
V: TRBV14
size: -
J: TRBJ1-2
CDR3: CASSPTGGLGGYTF
DNA: TGTGCCAGCAGCCCGACAGGGGGATTGGGAGGCTACACCTTC

D: -
V: TRBV7-2
size: -
J: TRBJ1-6
CDR3: CASSFTTVDSPLHF
DNA: TGTGCCAGCAGCTTTACGACAGTTGATTCACCCCTCCACTTT

D: TRBD1
V: TRBV5-1
size: -
J: TRBJ1-2
CDR3: CASSQGTDYGYTF
DNA: TGCGCCAGCAGCCAAGGGACAGACTATGGCTACACCTTC

D: -
V: TRBV6-5
size: -
J: TRBJ1-6
CDR3: CASSYLDSNSPLHF
DNA: TGTGCCAGCAGTTACCTCGACAGTAATTCACCCCTCCACTTT

D: TRBD1
V: TRBV2
size: -
J: TRBJ1-1
CDR3: CARQGEMNTEAFF
DNA: TGTGCCCGACAGGGGGAAATGAACACTGAAGCTTTCTTT

D: TRBD1
V: TRBV15
size: -
J: TRBJ1-6
CDR3: CATSSPQGVNSPLHF
DNA: TGTGCCACCAGCAGTCCCCAGGGGGTTAATTCACCCCTCCACTTT

D: -
V: TRBV4-2
size: -
J: TRBJ1-5
CDR3: CASSQDPAGGEFNQPQHF
DNA: TGTGCCAGCAGCCAAGACCCCGCGGGAGGGGAGTTTAATCAGCCCCAGCATTTT

D: -
V: TRBV24-1
size: -
J: TRBJ2-3
CDR3: CATSDLRGYSTDTQYF
DNA: TGTGCCACCAGTGATTTGAGGGGCTATAGCACAGATACGCAGTATTTT

D: -
V: TRBV14
size: -
J: TRBJ2-2
CDR3: CASSRLVGQGNTGELFF
DNA: TGTGCCAGCAGCCGCTTGGTGGGACAAGGGAACACCGGGGAGCTGTTTTTT

D: -
V: TRBV14
size: once
J: TRBJ2-7
CDR3: CASSQYWGRPHEQYF
DNA: TGTGCCAGCAGCCAATATTGGGGGCGCCCCCACGAGCAGTACTTC

D: TRBD2
V: TRBV4-2
size: -
J: TRBJ2-1
CDR3: CASSQYTRGSGGWNEQFF
DNA: TGTGCCAGCAGCCAATATACCCGTGGTTCGGGGGGGTGGAATGAGCAGTTCTTC

D: -
V: TRBV29-1
size: -
J: TRBJ2-7
CDR3: CSVLSEAYEQYF
DNA: TGCAGCGTGCTATCGGAGGCCTACGAGCAGTACTTC

D: -
V: TRBV7-2
size: -
J: TRBJ2-5
CDR3: CASSLAGGPVKTQYF
DNA: TGTGCCAGCAGCTTAGCGGGGGGGCCGGTCAAGACCCAGTACTTC

D: -
V: TRBV19
size: -
J: TRBJ1-3
CDR3: CATAPDGLYSGNTIYF
DNA: TGTGCCACCGCCCCGGACGGACTTTACTCTGGAAACACCATATATTTT

D: TRBD2
V: TRBV11-2
size: once
J: TRBJ2-5
CDR3: CASSQVRGAGTQYF
DNA: TGTGCCAGCAGCCAAGTGCGGGGGGCGGGGACCCAGTACTTC

D: TRBD1
V: TRBV12-3/TRBV12-4
size: -
J: TRBJ2-4
CDR3: CASSRDRKNIQYF
DNA: TGTGCCAGCAGTCGGGACAGAAAAAACATTCAGTACTTC

D: TRBD2
V: TRBV11-2
size: -
J: TRBJ2-1
CDR3: CASSTISGGPSEQFF
DNA: TGTGCCAGCAGCACCATATCGGGGGGGCCTAGTGAGCAGTTCTTC

D: TRBD2
V: TRBV6-6
size: hyperexpanded
J: TRBJ2-5
CDR3: CASSYGGEQETQYF
DNA: TGTGCCAGCAGTTACGGGGGGGAACAAGAGACCCAGTACTTC

D: TRBD1
V: TRBV19
size: -
J: TRBJ1-2
CDR3: CASTEDRGDYSYTF
DNA: TGTGCCAGTACAGAGGACAGGGGCGACTATAGCTACACCTTC

D: -
V: TRBV19
size: -
J: TRBJ1-4
CDR3: CASSGQPNREKLFF
DNA: TGTGCCAGTAGTGGACAGCCAAACCGAGAAAAACTGTTTTTT

D: -
V: TRBV15
size: -
J: TRBJ2-5
CDR3: CATSRDRGAVETQYF
DNA: TGTGCCACCAGCAGAGATCGCGGGGCGGTAGAGACCCAGTACTTC

D: -
V: TRBV5-1
size: -
J: TRBJ2-2
CDR3: CASSLAQMNTGELFF
DNA: TGCGCCAGCAGCTTGGCACAGATGAACACCGGGGAGCTGTTTTTT

D: -
V: TRBV9
size: once
J: TRBJ2-3
CDR3: CASSGVGGVFRDTQYF
DNA: TGTGCCAGCAGCGGGGTAGGGGGAGTATTTCGAGATACGCAGTATTTT

D: -
V: TRBV27
size: -
J: TRBJ2-2
CDR3: CASSSLQGSGELFF
DNA: TGTGCCAGCAGTTCCCTCCAGGGGTCCGGGGAGCTGTTTTTT

D: -
V: TRBV19
size: -
J: TRBJ1-3
CDR3: CASSDDSSLEDTIYF
DNA: TGTGCCAGTAGTGACGACAGTTCGCTAGAAGACACCATATATTTT

D: -
V: TRBV18
size: -
J: TRBJ2-7
CDR3: CASSSQYEQYF
DNA: TGTGCCAGCTCATCCCAGTACGAGCAGTACTTC

D: TRBD1
V: TRBV29-1
size: -
J: TRBJ1-5
CDR3: CSVGDSPNQPQHF
DNA: TGCAGCGTTGGGGACAGCCCCAATCAGCCCCAGCATTTT

D: TRBD2
V: TRBV29-1
size: -
J: TRBJ2-5
CDR3: CSAAGLVFETQYF
DNA: TGCAGCGCCGCCGGACTAGTTTTCGAGACCCAGTACTTC

D: -
V: TRBV11-3
size: once
J: TRBJ2-5
CDR3: CASSAGLETQYF
DNA: TGTGCCAGCAGCGCGGGGCTAGAGACCCAGTACTTC

D: TRBD1
V: TRBV6-5
size: -
J: TRBJ2-4
CDR3: CASSWDRTNIQYF
DNA: TGTGCCAGCAGTTGGGACAGGACAAACATTCAGTACTTC

D: -
V: TRBV6-5
size: -
J: TRBJ1-1
CDR3: CASTVLSGGADAFF
DNA: TGTGCCAGCACCGTCCTTTCTGGGGGGGCTGATGCTTTCTTT

D: TRBD2
V: TRBV3-1/TRBV3-2
size: few
J: TRBJ2-3
CDR3: CASSSLKGTSGGGVDTQYF
DNA: TGTGCCAGCAGTTCCCTTAAGGGGACTAGCGGGGGGGGTGTAGATACGCAGTATTTT

D: TRBD1
V: TRBV19
size: -
J: TRBJ1-2
CDR3: CASSIYPGGGDYGYTF
DNA: TGTGCCAGTAGTATATATCCGGGAGGGGGCGACTATGGCTACACCTTC

D: -
V: TRBV19
size: -
J: TRBJ1-5
CDR3: CASSREGVSNQPQHF
DNA: TGTGCCAGTAGTAGGGAGGGGGTGAGCAATCAGCCCCAGCATTTT

D: TRBD1
V: TRBV30
size: -
J: TRBJ1-6
CDR3: CAWRLTGFDNSPLHF
DNA: TGTGCCTGGAGGTTGACAGGGTTCGATAATTCACCCCTCCACTTT

D: -
V: TRBV6-5
size: -
J: TRBJ1-6
CDR3: CASRPPAYNSPLHF
DNA: TGTGCCAGCAGACCGCCGGCCTATAATTCACCCCTCCACTTT

D: -
V: TRBV7-9
size: -
J: TRBJ2-7
CDR3: CASSSESGVPSYEQYF
DNA: TGTGCCAGCAGTTCTGAATCGGGAGTGCCCTCCTACGAGCAGTACTTC

D: TRBD2
V: TRBV18
size: -
J: TRBJ2-3
CDR3: CASSPQYSGGAADTQYF
DNA: TGTGCCAGCTCACCACAATATAGCGGGGGGGCCGCAGATACGCAGTATTTT

D: TRBD1
V: TRBV5-6
size: -
J: TRBJ1-6
CDR3: CASSRTGAPLHF
DNA: TGTGCCAGCAGCCGGACAGGAGCCCCCCTCCACTTT

D: -
V: TRBV27
size: -
J: TRBJ1-5
CDR3: CASSPGLGGGNQPQHF
DNA: TGTGCCAGCAGTCCGGGGTTGGGGGGTGGCAATCAGCCCCAGCATTTT

D: TRBD2
V: TRBV9
size: -
J: TRBJ2-5
CDR3: CASSVEGGGRETQYF
DNA: TGTGCCAGCAGCGTAGAGGGCGGGGGACGAGAGACCCAGTACTTC

D: TRBD1
V: TRBV24-1
size: -
J: TRBJ1-2
CDR3: CATSADRGGYNGYTF
DNA: TGTGCCACCAGCGCGGACAGGGGAGGGTATAATGGCTACACCTTC

D: -
V: TRBV5-1
size: -
J: TRBJ1-6
CDR3: CASSLSWLSPLHF
DNA: TGCGCCAGCAGCTTGAGTTGGCTTTCACCCCTCCACTTT

D: TRBD1
V: TRBV24-1
size: once
J: TRBJ1-5
CDR3: CATSDGTGNSNQPQHF
DNA: TGTGCCACCAGTGACGGGACAGGGAATAGCAATCAGCCCCAGCATTTT

D: -
V: TRBV2
size: once
J: TRBJ1-2
CDR3: CASSVDRRYGYTF
DNA: TGTGCCAGCAGTGTCGACAGACGCTATGGCTACACCTTC

D: TRBD1
V: TRBV11-2
size: -
J: TRBJ2-1
CDR3: CASSLDGQAFREQFF
DNA: TGTGCCAGCAGCTTAGACGGACAGGCCTTTCGGGAGCAGTTCTTC

D: TRBD2
V: TRBV6-6
size: -
J: TRBJ2-4
CDR3: CASSPVPGLAGGTLAKNIQYF
DNA: TGTGCCAGCAGTCCAGTCCCGGGACTAGCGGGGGGCACACTAGCCAAAAACATTCAGTACTTC

D: TRBD1
V: TRBV3-1/TRBV3-2
size: -
J: TRBJ2-2
CDR3: CASSSGTGGLGELFF
DNA: TGTGCCAGCAGCTCCGGGACAGGGGGCCTCGGGGAGCTGTTTTTT

D: -
V: TRBV4-1
size: -
J: TRBJ1-1
CDR3: CASSQRTRGDTEAFF
DNA: TGCGCCAGCAGCCAAAGAACTCGGGGTGACACTGAAGCTTTCTTT

D: -
V: TRBV14
size: -
J: TRBJ2-3
CDR3: CASSQGSSRTQYF
DNA: TGTGCCAGCAGCCAAGGATCTTCCAGAACGCAGTATTTT

D: -
V: TRBV12-5
size: few
J: TRBJ1-6
CDR3: CASGLANSPLHF
DNA: TGTGCTAGTGGTTTGGCAAATTCACCCCTCCACTTT

D: TRBD1
V: TRBV5-1
size: -
J: TRBJ1-3
CDR3: CASSFVGQGDTIYF
DNA: TGCGCCAGCAGCTTTGTGGGGCAGGGGGACACCATATATTTT

D: TRBD1
V: TRBV4-1
size: once
J: TRBJ1-1
CDR3: CASSPGTGNTEAFF
DNA: TGCGCCAGCAGTCCCGGGACAGGGAACACTGAAGCTTTCTTT